These T cell receptor beta chains were read from a single sample in a study of T-cell reconstitution after alpha-beta-depleted transplantation in children. Using its own MiXCR run on the PCR reads, TCRdb lists one record per CDR3 protein. The table shows a few hundred thousand distinct CDR3 sequences, with about a tenth occurring only once. This material consisted of PBMCs from the stem cell graft donor, taken from the stem cell graft. All receptors come from a human donor who donated a stem cell graft to a child with acute lymphoblastic leukemia. The CDR3 runs from the conserved cysteine through the conserved F or W. D genes are given only for firm matches. For some rows the clone size is stated as once, few or many, or as a class when expanded; others skip it.

j_call: TRBJ1-3
d_call: -
cdr3_length: 18
clone_size: -
v_call: TRBV18
cdr3_aa: CASSPIQGTANSGNTIYF
cdr3_nt: TGTGCCAGCTCACCCATACAGGGAACCGCGAACTCTGGAAACACCATATATTTT

j_call: TRBJ2-3
d_call: TRBD1
cdr3_length: 16
clone_size: -
v_call: TRBV19
cdr3_aa: CASSTRDRGSSDTQYF
cdr3_nt: TGTGCCAGTAGTACCCGCGACAGGGGCTCATCTGATACGCAGTATTTT

j_call: TRBJ2-3
d_call: -
cdr3_length: 16
clone_size: -
v_call: TRBV27
cdr3_aa: CATERPETGRTDTQYF
cdr3_nt: TGTGCCACCGAGCGCCCAGAGACAGGCCGCACAGATACGCAGTATTTT

j_call: TRBJ2-1
d_call: -
cdr3_length: 12
clone_size: -
v_call: TRBV3-1
cdr3_aa: CASSLRDSEQFF
cdr3_nt: TGTGCCAGCAGCCTCCGGGACTCTGAGCAGTTCTTC

j_call: TRBJ1-1
d_call: -
cdr3_length: 12
clone_size: -
v_call: TRBV29-1
cdr3_aa: CSAIIQGTEAFF
cdr3_nt: TGCAGCGCAATCATACAGGGCACTGAAGCTTTCTTT

j_call: TRBJ2-1
d_call: TRBD2
cdr3_length: 15
clone_size: -
v_call: TRBV20-1
cdr3_aa: CSAIVGRATYNEQFF
cdr3_nt: TGCAGTGCTATTGTCGGGAGGGCCACCTACAATGAGCAGTTCTTC

j_call: TRBJ2-3
d_call: -
cdr3_length: 14
clone_size: -
v_call: TRBV20-1
cdr3_aa: CSASTTSFADTQYF
cdr3_nt: TGCAGTGCTAGTACGACTAGTTTTGCAGATACGCAGTATTTT

j_call: TRBJ2-1
d_call: -
cdr3_length: 15
clone_size: many
v_call: TRBV7-2
cdr3_aa: CASSLAFDVYNEQFF
cdr3_nt: TGTGCCAGCAGCTTAGCCTTCGACGTATACAATGAGCAGTTCTTC

j_call: TRBJ2-5
d_call: TRBD1
cdr3_length: 15
clone_size: many
v_call: TRBV7-9
cdr3_aa: CASSLETGLGETQYF
cdr3_nt: TGTGCCAGCAGCTTGGAGACAGGGCTCGGAGAGACCCAGTACTTC

j_call: TRBJ2-1
d_call: -
cdr3_length: 15
clone_size: -
v_call: TRBV5-1
cdr3_aa: CASSPSASSYNEQFF
cdr3_nt: TGCGCCAGCAGCCCCAGCGCGAGCTCCTACAATGAGCAGTTCTTC

j_call: TRBJ1-1
d_call: -
cdr3_length: 13
clone_size: few
v_call: TRBV25-1
cdr3_aa: CASRFSGSGEAFF
cdr3_nt: TGTGCCAGCAGATTTTCCGGGAGTGGTGAAGCTTTCTTT

j_call: TRBJ2-7
d_call: TRBD1
cdr3_length: 17
clone_size: few
v_call: TRBV5-6
cdr3_aa: CASSLGQGDRFSYEQYF
cdr3_nt: TGTGCCAGCAGCTTGGGACAAGGGGACAGATTCTCCTACGAGCAGTACTTC

j_call: TRBJ2-7
d_call: -
cdr3_length: 15
clone_size: -
v_call: TRBV7-6
cdr3_aa: CASSLGAGQFYEQYF
cdr3_nt: TGTGCCAGCAGCTTAGGTGCGGGCCAGTTCTACGAGCAGTACTTC

j_call: TRBJ2-6
d_call: TRBD2
cdr3_length: 17
clone_size: -
v_call: TRBV7-8
cdr3_aa: CASSLSLAGVGANVLTF
cdr3_nt: TGTGCCAGCAGCTTATCCCTAGCGGGAGTTGGGGCCAACGTCCTGACTTTC

j_call: TRBJ1-5
d_call: -
cdr3_length: 14
clone_size: few
v_call: TRBV7-6
cdr3_aa: CASSLGHNNQPQHF
cdr3_nt: TGTGCCAGCAGCTTAGGACATAATAATCAGCCCCAGCATTTT

j_call: TRBJ2-2
d_call: -
cdr3_length: 19
clone_size: few
v_call: TRBV11-1
cdr3_aa: CASSLALYRSSAGTGELFF
cdr3_nt: TGTGCCAGCAGCTTAGCGCTTTACAGGAGCTCGGCGGGCACCGGGGAGCTGTTTTTT

j_call: TRBJ1-5
d_call: TRBD1
cdr3_length: 16
clone_size: -
v_call: TRBV29-1
cdr3_aa: CSVGTGQGNSNQPQHF
cdr3_nt: TGCAGCGTCGGAACGGGACAGGGAAATAGCAATCAGCCCCAGCATTTT

j_call: TRBJ2-2
d_call: TRBD2
cdr3_length: 16
clone_size: -
v_call: TRBV4-2
cdr3_aa: CASSPTSGWNTGVLFF
cdr3_nt: TGTGCCAGCAGCCCTACTAGCGGGTGGAACACCGGGGTGCTGTTTTTT

j_call: TRBJ2-2
d_call: TRBD1
cdr3_length: 16
clone_size: few
v_call: TRBV27
cdr3_aa: CANSRGRGSNTGELFF
cdr3_nt: TGTGCCAACTCGAGGGGGCGCGGATCAAACACCGGGGAGCTGTTTTTT

j_call: TRBJ2-5
d_call: -
cdr3_length: 14
clone_size: few
v_call: TRBV3-1
cdr3_aa: CASTPWGGEETQYF
cdr3_nt: TGTGCCAGCACCCCCTGGGGAGGTGAAGAGACCCAGTACTTC

j_call: TRBJ2-1
d_call: TRBD2
cdr3_length: 15
clone_size: few
v_call: TRBV24-1
cdr3_aa: CATSDRTSGSNEQFF
cdr3_nt: TGTGCCACCAGTGATCGGACTAGCGGGAGCAATGAGCAGTTCTTC

j_call: TRBJ2-1
d_call: -
cdr3_length: 13
clone_size: many
v_call: TRBV20-1
cdr3_aa: CSARDGGPGSQFF
cdr3_nt: TGCAGTGCTAGAGATGGGGGCCCGGGGTCGCAGTTCTTC

j_call: TRBJ2-7
d_call: TRBD1
cdr3_length: 15
clone_size: few
v_call: TRBV29-1
cdr3_aa: CSVVRGTGGSYEQYF
cdr3_nt: TGCAGCGTTGTTCGGGGGACAGGGGGCTCCTACGAGCAGTACTTC

j_call: TRBJ2-2
d_call: -
cdr3_length: 15
clone_size: -
v_call: TRBV28
cdr3_aa: CASTPRKTNTGELFF
cdr3_nt: TGTGCCAGCACTCCCCGGAAAACCAACACCGGGGAGCTGTTTTTT

j_call: TRBJ2-7
d_call: TRBD1
cdr3_length: 16
clone_size: -
v_call: TRBV23-1
cdr3_aa: CASSPPRGQGIYEQYF
cdr3_nt: TGCGCCAGCAGTCCTCCGCGGGGACAGGGGATCTACGAGCAGTACTTC

j_call: TRBJ2-6
d_call: -
cdr3_length: 16
clone_size: many
v_call: TRBV7-3
cdr3_aa: CASSPGQYSGANVLTF
cdr3_nt: TGTGCCAGCAGCCCCGGACAGTACTCTGGGGCCAACGTCCTGACTTTC

j_call: TRBJ2-1
d_call: TRBD2
cdr3_length: 17
clone_size: few
v_call: TRBV29-1
cdr3_aa: CSGGDSPSGAYYNEQFF
cdr3_nt: TGCAGCGGGGGGGACAGCCCTAGCGGGGCATATTACAATGAGCAGTTCTTC

j_call: TRBJ2-3
d_call: TRBD2
cdr3_length: 15
clone_size: -
v_call: TRBV30
cdr3_aa: CAWVRLAGGTDTQYF
cdr3_nt: TGTGCCTGGGTCAGACTAGCGGGAGGAACAGATACGCAGTATTTT

j_call: TRBJ2-3
d_call: TRBD2
cdr3_length: 15
clone_size: many
v_call: TRBV19
cdr3_aa: CASRPVGRESATQYF
cdr3_nt: TGTGCCAGTAGACCTGTCGGGCGGGAGTCTGCTACGCAGTATTTT

j_call: TRBJ1-1
d_call: TRBD1
cdr3_length: 16
clone_size: -
v_call: TRBV6-5
cdr3_aa: CASSYLKRQGRTEAFF
cdr3_nt: TGTGCCAGCAGTTACCTAAAACGACAGGGCCGAACTGAAGCTTTCTTT

j_call: TRBJ2-7
d_call: -
cdr3_length: 15
clone_size: -
v_call: TRBV11-1
cdr3_aa: CASCQGCAFHTEQYF
cdr3_nt: TGTGCCAGCTGCCAAGGCTGCGCCTTCCATACGGAGCAGTACTTC

j_call: TRBJ2-5
d_call: TRBD2
cdr3_length: 19
clone_size: few
v_call: TRBV6-2/TRBV6-3
cdr3_aa: CASSYSRGGRAEAPGTQYF
cdr3_nt: TGTGCCAGCAGTTACTCTCGGGGCGGGAGGGCCGAAGCGCCGGGGACCCAGTACTTC

j_call: TRBJ1-1
d_call: TRBD1
cdr3_length: 13
clone_size: many
v_call: TRBV5-1
cdr3_aa: CASSFGQDTEAFF
cdr3_nt: TGCGCCAGCAGCTTTGGACAGGACACTGAAGCTTTCTTT

j_call: TRBJ1-2
d_call: -
cdr3_length: 13
clone_size: few
v_call: TRBV5-1
cdr3_aa: CASSLLEGFGYTF
cdr3_nt: TGCGCCAGCAGCTTGCTTGAAGGATTTGGCTACACCTTC

j_call: TRBJ2-7
d_call: TRBD2
cdr3_length: 15
clone_size: many
v_call: TRBV5-1
cdr3_aa: CASPPRAGGPYEQYF
cdr3_nt: TGCGCCAGTCCCCCGAGAGCGGGAGGGCCGTACGAGCAGTACTTC

j_call: TRBJ2-1
d_call: -
cdr3_length: 14
clone_size: many
v_call: TRBV30
cdr3_aa: CAWSRAQGYNEQFF
cdr3_nt: TGTGCCTGGAGCCGGGCTCAGGGGTACAATGAGCAGTTCTTC

j_call: TRBJ2-1
d_call: -
cdr3_length: 16
clone_size: -
v_call: TRBV18
cdr3_aa: CASSPPGPGGGYEQFF
cdr3_nt: TGTGCCAGCTCACCACCGGGTCCCGGGGGTGGGTATGAGCAGTTCTTC

j_call: TRBJ2-2
d_call: TRBD2
cdr3_length: 17
clone_size: few
v_call: TRBV4-3
cdr3_aa: CASSQDTGLAGTGELFF
cdr3_nt: TGCGCCAGCAGCCAAGATACCGGACTAGCGGGCACCGGGGAGCTGTTTTTT

j_call: TRBJ1-1
d_call: TRBD1
cdr3_length: 15
clone_size: few
v_call: TRBV4-2
cdr3_aa: CASSYEQGASTEAFF
cdr3_nt: TGTGCCAGCAGCTATGAACAGGGGGCGAGCACTGAAGCTTTCTTT

j_call: TRBJ2-7
d_call: TRBD1
cdr3_length: 15
clone_size: -
v_call: TRBV4-3
cdr3_aa: CASSQGTQGAYEQYF
cdr3_nt: TGCGCCAGCAGCCAAGGGACACAGGGGGCCTACGAGCAGTACTTC

j_call: TRBJ1-1
d_call: -
cdr3_length: 15
clone_size: -
v_call: TRBV4-3
cdr3_aa: CASSQATRANTEAFF
cdr3_nt: TGCGCCAGCAGCCAAGCGACCAGGGCTAACACTGAAGCTTTCTTT

j_call: TRBJ2-1
d_call: -
cdr3_length: 15
clone_size: many
v_call: TRBV6-1
cdr3_aa: CASRGGAPFYNEQFF
cdr3_nt: TGTGCCAGCAGAGGAGGGGCCCCCTTCTACAATGAGCAGTTCTTC

j_call: TRBJ1-2
d_call: TRBD1
cdr3_length: 15
clone_size: -
v_call: TRBV12-3/TRBV12-4
cdr3_aa: CASSQALQGAYGYTF
cdr3_nt: TGTGCCAGCAGCCAGGCCCTACAGGGGGCTTATGGCTACACCTTC

j_call: TRBJ2-1
d_call: -
cdr3_length: 18
clone_size: few
v_call: TRBV15
cdr3_aa: CATSRDPWERLGNNEQFF
cdr3_nt: TGTGCCACCAGCAGAGACCCATGGGAGAGACTTGGAAACAATGAGCAGTTCTTC

j_call: TRBJ2-7
d_call: TRBD1
cdr3_length: 12
clone_size: few
v_call: TRBV4-2
cdr3_aa: CASSGQVHEQYF
cdr3_nt: TGTGCCAGCTCGGGACAGGTCCACGAGCAGTACTTC

j_call: TRBJ2-2
d_call: -
cdr3_length: 15
clone_size: -
v_call: TRBV27
cdr3_aa: CASSSQGLRTGELFF
cdr3_nt: TGTGCCAGCAGTTCCCAGGGGTTGCGCACCGGGGAGCTGTTTTTT

j_call: TRBJ2-1
d_call: -
cdr3_length: 13
clone_size: few
v_call: TRBV6-4
cdr3_aa: CASSVEIYNEQFF
cdr3_nt: TGTGCCAGCAGTGTAGAAATCTACAATGAGCAGTTCTTC

j_call: TRBJ1-3
d_call: -
cdr3_length: 12
clone_size: -
v_call: TRBV12-3/TRBV12-4
cdr3_aa: CATRSSGNTIYF
cdr3_nt: TGTGCCACGCGGAGCTCTGGAAACACCATATATTTT

j_call: TRBJ2-7
d_call: -
cdr3_length: 13
clone_size: many
v_call: TRBV20-1
cdr3_aa: CSAPVPGNYEQYF
cdr3_nt: TGCAGTGCGCCTGTCCCGGGGAACTACGAGCAGTACTTC